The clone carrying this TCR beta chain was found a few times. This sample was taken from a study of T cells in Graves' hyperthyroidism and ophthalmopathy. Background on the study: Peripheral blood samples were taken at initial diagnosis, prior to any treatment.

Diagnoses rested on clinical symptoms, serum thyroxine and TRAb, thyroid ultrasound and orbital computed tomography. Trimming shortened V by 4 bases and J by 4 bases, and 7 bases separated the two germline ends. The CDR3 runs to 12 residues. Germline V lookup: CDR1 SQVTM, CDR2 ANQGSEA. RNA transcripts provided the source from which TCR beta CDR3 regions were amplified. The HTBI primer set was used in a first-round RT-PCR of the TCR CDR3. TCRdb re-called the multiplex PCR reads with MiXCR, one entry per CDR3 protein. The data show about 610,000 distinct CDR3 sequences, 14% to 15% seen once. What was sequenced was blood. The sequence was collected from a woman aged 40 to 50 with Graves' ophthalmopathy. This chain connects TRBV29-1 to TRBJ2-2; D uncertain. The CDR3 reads CSVVPSTGELFF. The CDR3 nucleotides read TGCAGCGTTGTACCCTCCACCGGGGAGCTGTTTTTT.